This T cell receptor beta chain was observed in a study of blood T cell repertoires in COVID-19. Overall study context: From the United States, Italy and Spain came samples of acute and convalescent COVID-19. Sources were T cells, B-cell-depleted T cells, or PBMCs; the material itself was cDNA or gDNA.

It was during active infection that Seattle patients were enrolled and then longitudinally followed. How the authors handled the data: Estimation of nucleated cell counts relied on the amplification of reference gene primers. The protocol was immunoSEQ multiplex PCR, while the TCRdb copy is restricted to in-frame clones and leaves out a portion. V and J calls and clone size come straight from that table; D and trimming were deduced from the DNA. Among more than 350,000 clones listed, more than 80% were seen once. With 6 bases clipped from V and 2 bases from J, the junction kept 4 bases outside the gene matches. The CDR3 covers 15 residues. Germline CDR1 reads LNHDA; CDR2 reads SQIVND (reference sequence).

The specimen sequenced was peripheral blood. This sequence was found in a woman in her twenties or thirties with COVID-19, enrolled during active disease. The rearrangement joins TRBV19 to TRBJ2-1; 10 bases are a match to TRBD2. CDR3 loop: CASSQTSGTYNEQFF. The CDR3, as DNA: TGTGCCAGTAGCCAAACTAGCGGGACCTACAATGAGCAGTTCTTC.